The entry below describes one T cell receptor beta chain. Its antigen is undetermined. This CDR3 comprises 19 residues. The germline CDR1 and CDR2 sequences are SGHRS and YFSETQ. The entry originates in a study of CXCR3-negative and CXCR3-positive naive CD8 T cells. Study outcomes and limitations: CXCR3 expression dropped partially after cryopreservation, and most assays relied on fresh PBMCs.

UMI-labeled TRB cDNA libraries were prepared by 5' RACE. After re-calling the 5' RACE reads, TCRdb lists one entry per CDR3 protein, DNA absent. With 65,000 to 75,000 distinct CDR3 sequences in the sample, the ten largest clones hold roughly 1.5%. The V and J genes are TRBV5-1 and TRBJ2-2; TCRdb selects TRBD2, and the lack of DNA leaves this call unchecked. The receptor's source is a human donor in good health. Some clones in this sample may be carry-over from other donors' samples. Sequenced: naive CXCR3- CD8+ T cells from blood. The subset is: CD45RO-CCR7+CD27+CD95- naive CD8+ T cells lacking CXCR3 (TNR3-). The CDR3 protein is CASSLVMGAGLEGTGELFF.